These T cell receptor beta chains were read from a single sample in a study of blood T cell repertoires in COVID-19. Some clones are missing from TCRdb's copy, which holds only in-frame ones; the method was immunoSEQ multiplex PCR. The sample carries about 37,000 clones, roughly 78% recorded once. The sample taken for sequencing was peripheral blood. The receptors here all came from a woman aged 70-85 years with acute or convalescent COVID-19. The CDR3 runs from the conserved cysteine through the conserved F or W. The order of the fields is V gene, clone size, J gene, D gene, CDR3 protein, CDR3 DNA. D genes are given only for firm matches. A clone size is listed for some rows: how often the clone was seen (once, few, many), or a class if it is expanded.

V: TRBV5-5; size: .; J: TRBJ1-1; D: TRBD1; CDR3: CASSFEWGTGAEAFF; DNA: TGTGCCAGCAGCTTCGAGTGGGGGACAGGCGCTGAAGCTTTCTTT
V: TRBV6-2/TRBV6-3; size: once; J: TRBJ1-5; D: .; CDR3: CASSQGKGQPQHF; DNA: TGTGCCAGCAGTCAGGGAAAAGGTCAGCCCCAGCATTTT
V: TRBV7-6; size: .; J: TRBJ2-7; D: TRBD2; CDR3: CASSLASRAGGPGYEQYF; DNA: TGTGCCAGCAGCTTAGCGTCTAGGGCGGGAGGGCCAGGCTACGAGCAGTACTTC
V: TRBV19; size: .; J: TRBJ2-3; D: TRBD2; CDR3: CASSTSGRSTDTQYF; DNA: TGTGCCAGTAGTACTAGCGGGAGGAGCACAGATACGCAGTATTTT
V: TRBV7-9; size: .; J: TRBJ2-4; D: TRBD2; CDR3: CASSLLTSGGKTKNIQYF; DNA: TGTGCCAGCAGCTTACTGACTAGCGGGGGAAAGACCAAAAACATTCAGTACTTC
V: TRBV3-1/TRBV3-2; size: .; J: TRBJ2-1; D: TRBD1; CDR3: CASSQTGTGHNEQFF; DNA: TGTGCCAGCAGCCAGACCGGGACAGGCCACAATGAGCAGTTCTTC
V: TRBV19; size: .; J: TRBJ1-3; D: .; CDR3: CASSIELTDSGNTIYF; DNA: TGTGCCAGTAGTATAGAATTGACAGACTCTGGAAACACCATATATTTT
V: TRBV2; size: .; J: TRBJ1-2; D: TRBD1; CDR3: CASSLGTGGSYGYTF; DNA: TGTGCCAGCAGCCTCGGGACAGGCGGTAGCTATGGCTACACCTTC
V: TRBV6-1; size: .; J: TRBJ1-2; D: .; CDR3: CASSAFGTPQKDGYTF; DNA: TGTGCCAGCAGTGCTTTCGGGACACCCCAGAAGGATGGCTACACCTTC
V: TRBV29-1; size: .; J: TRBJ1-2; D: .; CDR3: CSVEDSWLPNYGYTF; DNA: TGCAGCGTTGAAGACAGTTGGCTTCCTAACTATGGCTACACCTTC
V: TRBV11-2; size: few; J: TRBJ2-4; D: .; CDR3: CASSLDPWLKNIQYF; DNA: TGTGCCAGCAGCTTAGACCCCTGGCTCAAAAACATTCAGTACTTC
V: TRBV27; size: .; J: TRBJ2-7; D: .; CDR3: CASSPDGLGYEQYF; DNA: TGTGCCAGCAGTCCCGACGGACTCGGCTACGAGCAGTACTTC
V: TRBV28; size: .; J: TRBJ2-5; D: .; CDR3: CASSVRVETQYF; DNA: TGTGCCAGCAGTGTTCGGGTAGAGACCCAGTACTTC
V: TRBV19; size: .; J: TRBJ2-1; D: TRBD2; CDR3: CASSPLSGRISGSNEQFF; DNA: TGTGCCAGTAGTCCCCTTTCCGGGAGGATTTCAGGGTCGAATGAGCAGTTCTTC
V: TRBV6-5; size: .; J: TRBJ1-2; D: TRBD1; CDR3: CASSNTGGDGYTF; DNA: TGTGCCAGCAGCAACACAGGGGGCGATGGCTACACCTTC
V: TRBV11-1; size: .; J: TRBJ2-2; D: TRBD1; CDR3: CASSRVGTGNTGELFF; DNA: TGTGCCAGCAGCCGGGTGGGGACAGGGAACACCGGGGAGCTGTTTTTT